This TCR beta chain was found in a study of OX40 agonist ivuxolimab in advanced cancers. In regard to this clone: Its antigen is unidentified.

Germline CDR1 reads SGHVS; CDR2 reads FQNEAQ. The V end lost 5 bases, the J end lost 2 bases, and 7 bases lay between the germline ends. The CDR3 is 13 amino acids. Clones were sequenced by immunoSEQ multiplex PCR, and TCRdb holds only the in-frame ones, with some missing. The table lists 100,000 to 150,000 clones, about nine tenths of them singletons, with 1.1% in the top ten. Study results and caveats: Low normalized clonal expansion also occurred in some nonresponding patients.

With baseline, cycle 4 day 1, and cycle 7 day 1 as timepoints, blood was sampled. This TCR derives from an adult with an advanced solid tumor such as melanoma, head and neck, liver or kidney cancer. This chain connects TRBV7-8 to TRBJ1-5; no reliable D call. Sample: CD4+ or CD8+ T cells sorted from blood, taken in a trial of the OX40 agonist ivuxolimab. CDR3 amino acids: CASSPNRNQPQHF. DNA for the CDR3: TGTGCCAGCAGCCCGAACCGCAATCAGCCCCAGCATTTT.